A selection of T cell receptor beta chains follows, all from one sample in a study of blood T cells in healthy people across ages. TCRdb analysed the 5' RACE reads with MiXCR anew, one entry per CDR3 protein. The repertoire holds approximately 1,000,000 distinct CDR3 sequences, with roughly two fifths as singletons. The specimen was blood. The receptors come from a man younger than 35 in good health. The CDR3 runs from the conserved cysteine through the conserved F or W. A D gene is named only where the DNA matches it firmly. Clone size is shown for a subset of rows, as once, few, many or a class of expanded clone.

>TRBJ1-5|TRBV2|NA|NA
CASRGDFSNQPQHF
TGTGCCAGCAGGGGCGACTTTAGCAATCAGCCCCAGCATTTT
>TRBJ2-3|TRBV29-1|NA|TRBD2
CSVVYSGGAPDTQYF
TGCAGCGTTGTATATAGCGGGGGGGCCCCAGATACGCAGTATTTT
>TRBJ2-3|TRBV5-1|NA|TRBD1
CASSPDPGTGFPDTQYF
TGCGCCAGCAGCCCCGATCCCGGGACAGGGTTTCCAGATACGCAGTATTTT
>TRBJ1-6|TRBV5-1|NA|NA
CASSLAGPPRNSPLHF
TGCGCCAGCAGCTTGGCAGGGCCGCCAAGGAATTCACCCCTCCACTTT
>TRBJ1-2|TRBV4-1|NA|TRBD1
CASSQEIWKGLGQEGSSANYGYTF
TGCGCCAGCAGCCAAGAAATTTGGAAAGGTTTGGGACAGGAGGGATCTTCAGCTAACTATGGCTACACCTTC
>TRBJ2-2|TRBV5-1|NA|NA
CASSLNYANTGELFF
TGCGCCAGCAGCTTGAACTACGCGAACACCGGGGAGCTGTTTTTT
>TRBJ2-3|TRBV11-3|NA|NA
CASNFTSTDTQYF
TGTGCCAGCAACTTCACTAGCACAGATACGCAGTATTTT
>TRBJ2-7|TRBV7-2|few|TRBD2
CASSSGREGYEQYF
TGTGCCAGCAGCTCGGGACGGGAGGGCTACGAGCAGTACTTC
>TRBJ1-2|TRBV6-2/TRBV6-3|NA|NA
CASSYSTVYGYTF
TGTGCCAGCAGTTACTCGACCGTCTATGGCTACACCTTC
>TRBJ2-1|TRBV6-2/TRBV6-3|NA|TRBD2
CASRMGLAVRNEQFF
TGTGCCAGCAGGATGGGACTAGCGGTCCGGAATGAGCAGTTCTTC
>TRBJ2-3|TRBV12-3/TRBV12-4|NA|NA
CASSLAIEPDTQYF
TGTGCCAGCAGTTTGGCGATAGAGCCAGATACGCAGTATTTT
>TRBJ1-2|TRBV6-2/TRBV6-3|NA|NA
CASSSRPGGRSGYTF
TGTGCCAGCAGTTCTCGCCCCGGGGGAAGGTCTGGCTACACCTTC
>TRBJ1-5|TRBV7-2|NA|NA
CASSLGGRENQPQHF
TGTGCCAGCAGCTTAGGGGGACGGGAAAATCAGCCCCAGCATTTT
>TRBJ2-3|TRBV7-9|NA|TRBD1
CASSPYVGTVTDTQYF
TGTGCCAGCAGCCCTTATGTGGGGACAGTAACAGATACGCAGTATTTT
>TRBJ1-1|TRBV2|few|NA
CATGVRTEAFF
TGTGCCACCGGAGTCCGCACTGAAGCTTTCTTT
>TRBJ2-3|TRBV9|few|NA
CASSVYQGATDTQYF
TGTGCCAGCAGCGTATACCAGGGTGCCACAGATACGCAGTATTTT
>TRBJ1-1|TRBV20-1|NA|NA
CSARNRQSLNTEAFF
TGCAGTGCTAGAAACAGACAATCGCTGAACACTGAAGCTTTCTTT
>TRBJ1-2|TRBV4-3|NA|NA
CASSQDRGTFYGYTF
TGCGCCAGCAGCCAAGATCGGGGTACCTTCTATGGCTACACCTTC
>TRBJ2-1|TRBV20-1|NA|NA
CSAMKGPTDRPYNEQFF
TGCAGTGCTATGAAGGGGCCTACCGATCGACCCTACAATGAGCAGTTCTTC
>TRBJ1-2|TRBV20-1|NA|TRBD1
CSATASGGIGYTF
TGCAGTGCTACCGCTTCAGGGGGCATAGGCTACACCTTC
>TRBJ1-6|TRBV2|few|NA
CASSGEANSPLHF
TGTGCCAGCAGTGGCGAGGCTAATTCACCCCTCCACTTT
>TRBJ2-3|TRBV7-2|NA|TRBD1
CASSLAGQGATDTQYF
TGTGCCAGCAGCTTAGCGGGGCAGGGGGCAACAGATACGCAGTATTTT
>TRBJ2-1|TRBV12-3/TRBV12-4|few|NA
CASILALTHNEQFF
TGTGCCAGCATTCTCGCGCTTACACACAATGAGCAGTTCTTC
>TRBJ2-1|TRBV19|NA|NA
CAQSTHEQFF
TGTGCCCAAAGTACCCATGAGCAGTTCTTC
>TRBJ1-4|TRBV20-1|few|NA
CSALGMFF
TGCAGTGCTTTGGGGATGTTTTTT
>TRBJ1-5|TRBV29-1|many|NA
CSVAGNSNQPQHF
TGCAGCGTTGCAGGGAATAGCAATCAGCCCCAGCATTTT
>TRBJ2-2|TRBV5-5|few|NA
CASSLRQQNTGELFF
TGTGCCAGCAGCTTGAGACAGCAGAACACCGGGGAGCTGTTTTTT
>TRBJ1-2|TRBV2|NA|NA
CASSDLGGYTF
TGTGCCAGCAGTGACTTAGGGGGCTACACCTTC
>TRBJ2-3|TRBV7-2|NA|TRBD2
CAGSLSLAGGPTDTQYF
TGTGCCGGCAGCCTATCACTAGCGGGGGGGCCAACAGATACGCAGTATTTT
>TRBJ1-2|TRBV10-3|NA|NA
CATWGSTGYGYTF
TGTGCCACCTGGGGGTCGACGGGCTATGGCTACACCTTC
>TRBJ1-6|TRBV10-3|NA|NA
CAISEGSPLHF
TGTGCCATCAGTGAAGGTTCACCCCTCCACTTT
>TRBJ2-7|TRBV9|NA|NA
CASSDTRGNEQYF
TGTGCCAGCAGTGACACTAGAGGCAATGAGCAGTACTTC
>TRBJ2-7|TRBV3-1|NA|NA
CASSQDRSGSVEGEQYF
TGTGCCAGCAGCCAAGATCGGTCCGGGTCAGTCGAGGGGGAGCAGTACTTC
>TRBJ2-1|TRBV5-1|NA|TRBD2
CASSYTWTSGGAVLVPRSYNEQFF
TGCGCCAGCAGCTACACTTGGACTAGCGGGGGCGCGGTCCTTGTCCCGCGCTCCTACAATGAGCAGTTCTTC
>TRBJ2-1|TRBV11-2|NA|NA
CASSDLGTHYNEQFF
TGTGCCAGCAGCGACCTCGGGACTCACTACAATGAGCAGTTCTTC
>TRBJ2-1|TRBV4-3|NA|TRBD2
CASSPWSGLARLYNEQFF
TGCGCCAGCAGCCCCTGGTCGGGACTAGCCCGTCTTTACAATGAGCAGTTCTTC
>TRBJ1-1|TRBV29-1|NA|TRBD1
CSGGQGGDTEAFF
TGCAGCGGGGGGCAGGGGGGAGACACTGAAGCTTTCTTT
>TRBJ1-5|TRBV15|NA|NA
CATGLLNQPQHF
TGTGCCACCGGACTGCTCAATCAGCCCCAGCATTTT
>TRBJ2-3|TRBV20-1|NA|NA
CSALRTDTQYF
TGCAGTGCGCTTCGCACAGATACGCAGTATTTT
>TRBJ1-5|TRBV6-2/TRBV6-3|few|NA
CASSYGPGISQPQHF
TGTGCCAGCAGTTACGGCCCGGGTATAAGTCAGCCCCAGCATTTT
>TRBJ1-5|TRBV10-3|few|NA
CAISSGTDQPQHF
TGTGCCATCAGTTCCGGGACCGATCAGCCCCAGCATTTT
>TRBJ1-2|TRBV2|NA|NA
CASKLAGENYGYTF
TGTGCCAGCAAGTTGGCAGGAGAGAACTATGGCTACACCTTC
>TRBJ2-7|TRBV4-3|few|TRBD2
CASSHRPGLKRGNEQYF
TGCGCCAGCAGCCATAGACCGGGACTAAAAAGGGGAAATGAGCAGTACTTC
>TRBJ2-3|TRBV2|NA|NA
CASRSIADTQYF
TGTGCCAGCAGGTCTATAGCAGATACGCAGTATTTT
>TRBJ2-3|TRBV5-1|many|NA
CASSISTDTQYF
TGCGCCAGCAGCATAAGCACAGATACGCAGTATTTT